This note documents a single T cell receptor (beta chain) sequence. V was clipped by 6 bases and J by 3 bases, with 9 bases between them. Germline assignment: CDR1 MNHEY and CDR2 SMNVEV (reference sequence). This CDR3 has 13 amino acids. These data originate in a study of control samples from healthy donors and cancer patients. Libraries were prepared by immunoSEQ multiplex PCR; TCRdb keeps only in-frame clonotypes and omits some of them. The sample lists approximately 90,000 clones; more than 75% were seen once. The clonotype originates from a woman aged 40 to 49 in good health. Sequencing used blood. The chain carries TRBV27 and TRBJ1-3; D perhaps matches TRBD1 (5 bases). The CDR3 DNA follows: TGTGCCAGCAGCCGGGACTATGGAAACACCATATATTTT. Residues: CASSRDYGNTIYF.